This T cell receptor (beta chain) originates from a study of blood T cell repertoires in COVID-19. Study-level information: The origin of the acute and convalescent COVID-19 samples was the United States, Italy and Spain.

Trimming at V came to 4 bases and at J to 5 bases, leaving 2 bases not matched to a gene. This CDR3 comprises 14 residues. The V gene's germline CDR1 is SGHKS and CDR2 YYEKEE (reference sequence). Repertoires were generated with immunoSEQ multiplex PCR, while TCRdb's copy carries only in-frame clones and drops some. The repertoire holds 45,000 to 65,000 clones, with about 80% as singletons. This rearrangement joins TRBV5-5 to TRBJ1-4, with 10 bases lining up with TRBD1. Sequenced material: peripheral blood. The sequence was collected from a man aged 55 to 70 with acute or convalescent COVID-19. The CDR3 loop reads CASSRDRGNEKLFF. CDR3 sequence (DNA): TGTGCCAGCAGCCGGGACAGGGGAAATGAAAAACTGTTTTTT.